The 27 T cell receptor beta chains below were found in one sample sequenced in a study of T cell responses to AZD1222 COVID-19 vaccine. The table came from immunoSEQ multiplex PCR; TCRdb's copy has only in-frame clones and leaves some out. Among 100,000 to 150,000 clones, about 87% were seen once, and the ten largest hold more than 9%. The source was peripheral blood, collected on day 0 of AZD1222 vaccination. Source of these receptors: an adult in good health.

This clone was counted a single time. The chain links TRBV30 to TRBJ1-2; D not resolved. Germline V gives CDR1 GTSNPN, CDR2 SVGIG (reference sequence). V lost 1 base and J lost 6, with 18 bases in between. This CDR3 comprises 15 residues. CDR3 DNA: TGTGCCTGGAGTGCCCTGGGCAGACGGGCAAATGGCTACACCTTC. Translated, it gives CAWSALGRRANGYTF.

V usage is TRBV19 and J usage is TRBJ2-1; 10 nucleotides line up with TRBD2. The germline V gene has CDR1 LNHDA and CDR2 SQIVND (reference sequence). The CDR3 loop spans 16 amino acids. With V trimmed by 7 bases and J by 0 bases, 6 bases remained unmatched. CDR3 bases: TGTGCCAGTAAGAGTTCTAGCGGGAGCTCCTACAATGAGCAGTTCTTC. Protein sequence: CASKSSSGSSYNEQFF.

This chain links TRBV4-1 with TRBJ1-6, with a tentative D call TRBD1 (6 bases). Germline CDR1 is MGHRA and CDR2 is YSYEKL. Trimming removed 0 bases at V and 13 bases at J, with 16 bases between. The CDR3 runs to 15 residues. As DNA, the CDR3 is TGCGCCAGCAGCCAAGAGGGGGCACTTTTATCTCCCCTCCACTTT. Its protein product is CASSQEGALLSPLHF.

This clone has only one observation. The CDR3 protein is CASSLVALGYTF. CDR3 bases: TGTGCCAGCAGTCTGGTCGCTCTGGGCTACACCTTC. This chain connects TRBV5-5 to TRBJ1-2; D is uncertain. Deletions cut 5 bases from V and 8 bases from J, with 13 bases between. The CDR3 runs 12 residues. Germline values: CDR1 SGHKS, CDR2 YYEKEE (reference sequence).

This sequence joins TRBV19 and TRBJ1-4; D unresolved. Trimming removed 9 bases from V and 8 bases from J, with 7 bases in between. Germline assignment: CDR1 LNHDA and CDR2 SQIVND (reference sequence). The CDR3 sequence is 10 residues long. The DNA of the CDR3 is TGTGCCAGGGTGGAGGAAAAACTGTTTTTT. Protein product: CARVEEKLFF.

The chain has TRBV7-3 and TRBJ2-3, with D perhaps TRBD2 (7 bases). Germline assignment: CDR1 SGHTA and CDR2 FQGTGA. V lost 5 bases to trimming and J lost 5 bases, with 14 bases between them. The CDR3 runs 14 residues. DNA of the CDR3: TGTGCCAGCAGCGTAGGGGGGGCAGGAGATACGCAGTATTTT. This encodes CASSVGGAGDTQYF.

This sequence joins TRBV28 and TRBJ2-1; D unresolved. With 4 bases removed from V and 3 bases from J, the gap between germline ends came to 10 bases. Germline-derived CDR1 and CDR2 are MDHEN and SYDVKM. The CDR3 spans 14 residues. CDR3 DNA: TGTGCCAGCAGTTCCCGGTCGCGCTACAATGAGCAGTTCTTC. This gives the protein CASSSRSRYNEQFF. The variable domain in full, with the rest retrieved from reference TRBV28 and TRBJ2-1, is DVKVTQSSRYLVKRTGEKVFLECVQDMDHENMFWYRQDPGLGLRLIYFSYDVKMKEKGDIPEGYSVSREKKERFSLILESASTNQTSMYLCASSSRSRYNEQFFGPGTRLTVL.

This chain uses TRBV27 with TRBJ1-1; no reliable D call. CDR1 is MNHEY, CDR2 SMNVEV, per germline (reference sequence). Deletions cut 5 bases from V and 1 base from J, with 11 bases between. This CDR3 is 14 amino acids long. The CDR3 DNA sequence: TGTGCCAGCAGTCGTGGAGCCCCGAACACTGAAGCTTTCTTT. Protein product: CASSRGAPNTEAFF.

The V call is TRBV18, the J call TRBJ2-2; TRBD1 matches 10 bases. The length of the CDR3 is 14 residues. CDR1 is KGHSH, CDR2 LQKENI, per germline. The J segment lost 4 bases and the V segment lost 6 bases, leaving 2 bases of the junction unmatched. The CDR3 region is CASSGTGVTGELFF. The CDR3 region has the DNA TGTGCCAGCTCCGGGACAGGGGTCACCGGGGAGCTGTTTTTT.

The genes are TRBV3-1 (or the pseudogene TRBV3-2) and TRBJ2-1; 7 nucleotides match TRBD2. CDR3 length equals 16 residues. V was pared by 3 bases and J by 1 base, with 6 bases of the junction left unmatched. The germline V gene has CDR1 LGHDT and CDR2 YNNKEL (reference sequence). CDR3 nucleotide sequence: TGTGCCAGCAGCCACAAACTAGCGAGGTCCTACAATGAGCAGTTCTTC. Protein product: CASSHKLARSYNEQFF.

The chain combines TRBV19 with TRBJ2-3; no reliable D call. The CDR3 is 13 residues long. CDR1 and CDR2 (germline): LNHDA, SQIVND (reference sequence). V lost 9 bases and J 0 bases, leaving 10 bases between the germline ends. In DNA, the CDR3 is TGTGCCAGCAGCTTAGCTAGCACAGATACGCAGTATTTT. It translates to CASSLASTDTQYF.

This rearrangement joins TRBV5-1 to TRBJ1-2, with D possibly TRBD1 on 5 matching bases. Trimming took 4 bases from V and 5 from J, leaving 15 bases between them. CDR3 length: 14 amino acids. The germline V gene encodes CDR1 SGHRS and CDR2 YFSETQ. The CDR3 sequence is CASSPSLTAYGYTF. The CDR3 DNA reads TGCGCCAGCAGCCCCTCCCTGACAGCGTATGGCTACACCTTC.

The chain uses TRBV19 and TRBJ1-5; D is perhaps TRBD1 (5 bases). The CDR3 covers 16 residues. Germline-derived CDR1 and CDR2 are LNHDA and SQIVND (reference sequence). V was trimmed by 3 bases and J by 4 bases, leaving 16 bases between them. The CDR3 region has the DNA TGTGCCAGTAGTATTCAGGCAGGGAAGGGGAATCAGCCCCAGCATTTT. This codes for CASSIQAGKGNQPQHF.

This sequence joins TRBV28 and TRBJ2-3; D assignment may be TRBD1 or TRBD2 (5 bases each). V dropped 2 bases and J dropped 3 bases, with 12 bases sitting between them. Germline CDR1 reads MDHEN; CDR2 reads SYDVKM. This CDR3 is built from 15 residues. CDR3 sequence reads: CASSLGGVWTDTQYF. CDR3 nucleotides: TGTGCCAGCAGTTTAGGGGGAGTCTGGACAGATACGCAGTATTTT.

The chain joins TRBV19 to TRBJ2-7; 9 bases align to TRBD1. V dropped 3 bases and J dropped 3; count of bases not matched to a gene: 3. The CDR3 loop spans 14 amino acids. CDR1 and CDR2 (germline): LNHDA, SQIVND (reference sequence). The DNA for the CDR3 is TGTGCCAGTAGTATGGGACAGGGCCTCTACGAGCAGTACTTC. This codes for CASSMGQGLYEQYF.

The DNA of the CDR3 is TGCAGCGTTGGTAGCACCGCGGGCGAGCAGTACTTC. Translating it yields CSVGSTAGEQYF. The chain links TRBV29-1 to TRBJ2-7, with D possibly being TRBD2 (5 bases). Germline loops: CDR1 SQVTM, CDR2 ANQGSEA. V lost 4 bases and J 6 bases, leaving 13 bases between the germline ends. The CDR3 is 12 amino acids.

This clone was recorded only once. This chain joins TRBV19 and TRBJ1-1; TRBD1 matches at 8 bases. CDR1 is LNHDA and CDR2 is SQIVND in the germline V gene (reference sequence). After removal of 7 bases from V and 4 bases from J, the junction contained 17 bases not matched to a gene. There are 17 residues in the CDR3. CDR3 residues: CASTHGGRTGRFTEAFF. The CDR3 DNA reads TGTGCCAGTACCCACGGGGGGCGGACAGGGAGGTTCACTGAAGCTTTCTTT.

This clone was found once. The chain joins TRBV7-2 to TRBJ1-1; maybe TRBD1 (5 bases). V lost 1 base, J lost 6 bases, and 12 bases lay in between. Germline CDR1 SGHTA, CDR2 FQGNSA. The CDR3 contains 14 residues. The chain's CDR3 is CASSLDLRVSEAFF. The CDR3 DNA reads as TGTGCCAGCAGCTTAGACCTCAGGGTGTCTGAAGCTTTCTTT.

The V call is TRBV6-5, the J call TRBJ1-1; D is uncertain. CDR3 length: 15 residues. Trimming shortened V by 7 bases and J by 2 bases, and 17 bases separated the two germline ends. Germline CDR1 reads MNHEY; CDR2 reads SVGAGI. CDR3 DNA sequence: TGTGCCAGCAACAATTTCCCAGGACGTAACACTGAAGCTTTCTTT. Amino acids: CASNNFPGRNTEAFF.

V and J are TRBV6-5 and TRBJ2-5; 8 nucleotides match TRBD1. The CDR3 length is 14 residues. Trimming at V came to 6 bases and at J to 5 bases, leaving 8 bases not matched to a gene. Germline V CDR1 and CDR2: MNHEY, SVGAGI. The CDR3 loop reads CASSRGTGGETQYF. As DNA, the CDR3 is TGTGCCAGCAGCCGGGGGACAGGCGGGGAGACCCAGTACTTC.

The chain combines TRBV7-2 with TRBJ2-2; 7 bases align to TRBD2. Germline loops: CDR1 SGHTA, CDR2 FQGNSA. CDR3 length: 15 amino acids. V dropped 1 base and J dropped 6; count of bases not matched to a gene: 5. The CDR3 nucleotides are TGTGCCAGCAGCTTAGAGGGACTACGGGCCGGGGAGCTGTTTTTT. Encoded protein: CASSLEGLRAGELFF. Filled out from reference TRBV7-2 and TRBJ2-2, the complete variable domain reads GAGVSQSPSNKVTEKGKDVELRCDPISGHTALYWYRQSLGQGLEFLIYFQGNSAPDKSGLPSDRFSAERTGGSVSTLTIQRTQQEDSAVYLCASSLEGLRAGELFFGEGSRLTVL.

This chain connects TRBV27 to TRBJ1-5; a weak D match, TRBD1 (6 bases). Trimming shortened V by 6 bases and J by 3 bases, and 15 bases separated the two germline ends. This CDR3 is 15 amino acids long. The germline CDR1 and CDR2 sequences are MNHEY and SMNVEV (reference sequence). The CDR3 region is CASRPQQGINQPQHF. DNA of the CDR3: TGTGCCAGCAGGCCCCAACAGGGTATCAATCAGCCCCAGCATTTT.

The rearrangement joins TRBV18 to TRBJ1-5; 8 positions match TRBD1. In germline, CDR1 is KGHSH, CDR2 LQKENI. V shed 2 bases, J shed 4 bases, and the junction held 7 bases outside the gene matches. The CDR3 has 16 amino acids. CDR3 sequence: CASSPSDRGKNQPQHF. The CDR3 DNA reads TGTGCCAGCTCACCATCCGACAGGGGTAAAAATCAGCCCCAGCATTTT.

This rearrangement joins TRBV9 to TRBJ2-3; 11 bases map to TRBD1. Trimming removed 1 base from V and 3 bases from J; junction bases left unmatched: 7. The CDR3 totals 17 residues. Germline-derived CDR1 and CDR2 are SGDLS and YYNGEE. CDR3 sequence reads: CASSVHPGQGGTDTQYF. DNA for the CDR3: TGTGCCAGCAGCGTACACCCGGGACAGGGGGGGACAGATACGCAGTATTTT. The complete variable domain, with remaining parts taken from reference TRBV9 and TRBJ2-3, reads DSGVTQTPKHLITATGQRVTLRCSPRSGDLSVYWYQQSLDQGLQFLIQYYNGEERAKGNILERFSAQQFPDLHSELNLSSLELGDSALYFCASSVHPGQGGTDTQYFGPGTRLTVL.

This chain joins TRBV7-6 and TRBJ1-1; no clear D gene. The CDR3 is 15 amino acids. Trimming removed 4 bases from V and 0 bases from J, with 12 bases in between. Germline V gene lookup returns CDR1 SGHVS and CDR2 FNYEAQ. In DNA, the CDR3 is TGTGCCAGCAGCTCAGAGGGCCGGATGAACACTGAAGCTTTCTTT. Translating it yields CASSSEGRMNTEAFF.

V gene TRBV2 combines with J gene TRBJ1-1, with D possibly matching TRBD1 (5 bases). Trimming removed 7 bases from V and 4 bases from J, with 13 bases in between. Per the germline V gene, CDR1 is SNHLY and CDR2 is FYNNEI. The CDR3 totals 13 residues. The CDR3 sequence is CASTRGRGTEAFF. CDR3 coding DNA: TGTGCCAGCACCCGGGGGAGAGGCACTGAAGCTTTCTTT.

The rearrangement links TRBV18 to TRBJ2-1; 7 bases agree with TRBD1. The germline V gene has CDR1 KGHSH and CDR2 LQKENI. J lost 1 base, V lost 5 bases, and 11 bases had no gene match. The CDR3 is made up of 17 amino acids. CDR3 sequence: CASSSLDRPPSYNEQFF. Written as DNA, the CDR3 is TGTGCCAGCTCAAGCCTGGACAGGCCCCCGTCCTACAATGAGCAGTTCTTC.